Sequencing of this T cell receptor (beta chain) was carried out in a study of T cell repertoires in ileal Crohn's disease. Using immunoSEQ multiplex PCR, the repertoire was profiled, and TCRdb retains in-frame clones only, with some absent. The data contain approximately 13,000 clones, about 73% of them seen just once; the ten biggest clones take up less than 6.5%. The germline gives CDR1 SGHTA, CDR2 FQGTGA. The CDR3 loop spans 13 amino acids. Trimming cost V 3 bases and J 0 bases, with 5 bases left between them. This TCR came from an adult with Crohn's disease. Sequencing was carried out using ileal tissue. V is TRBV7-3 and J is TRBJ1-1, with D hard to call. CDR3 DNA: TGTGCCAGCAGCTTGGAGGTGAACACTGAAGCTTTCTTT. Amino acids: CASSLEVNTEAFF.